The 18 T cell receptor beta chains given below trace back to one sample, sequenced in a study of T cells in Graves' hyperthyroidism and ophthalmopathy. The CDR3 regions of TCR beta were amplified from RNA transcripts. A set of HTBI primers served as the primers for a first-round RT-PCR of the TCR CDR3. TCRdb re-called the multiplex PCR reads with MiXCR, one entry per CDR3 protein. The sample has 300,000 to 400,000 distinct CDR3 sequences; around a sixth are singletons. Sequenced sample: blood. The origin of the receptors is a man between 18 and 35 years old with Graves' ophthalmopathy.

This clonotype has more than one count but fewer than ten. V is TRBV5-8 and J is TRBJ2-1; D could derive from TRBD1 or TRBD2 (6 bases each). CDR3 size: 15 residues. Trimming removed 4 bases from V and 0 bases from J, with 11 bases in between. Germline V gives CDR1 SGHTS, CDR2 YDEGEE. CDR3 in DNA: TGTGCCAGCAGCCCGGAGGGGGGCTCCTACAATGAGCAGTTCTTC. It yields the protein CASSPEGGSYNEQFF.

This clonotype has at least ten counts. V gene TRBV3-1 combines with J gene TRBJ2-7, with D uncertain. CDR1 and CDR2 (germline): LGHDT, YNNKEL (reference sequence). Trimming took off 4 bases at V and 3 bases at J, with 16 bases between the two ends. The CDR3 spans 15 residues. In DNA form, the CDR3 reads TGTGCCAGCAGCCCCGAGAGTTGGGCCCGCTACGAGCAGTACTTC. Translating it yields CASSPESWARYEQYF.

The chain combines TRBV27 with TRBJ2-5, with D perhaps matching TRBD2 (7 bases). The germline CDR1 and CDR2 sequences are MNHEY and SMNVEV (reference sequence). The CDR3 spans 14 residues. The V and J ends lost 5 bases and 7 bases respectively, with 17 bases between them. CDR3 DNA: TGTGCCAGCAGTGTGGGGGGGCGAATAGGGACCCAGTACTTC. It yields the protein CASSVGGRIGTQYF.

The chain combines TRBV20-1 with TRBJ2-3, with TRBD2 identical over 9 bases. Germline CDR1 is DFQATT and CDR2 is SNEGSKA (reference sequence). V trimming: 5 bases; J trimming: 2 bases; junction bases outside the gene matches: 11. The CDR3 sequence is 16 residues long. CDR3 region: CSAPRAGGLNTDTQYF. DNA for the CDR3: TGCAGTGCTCCAAGGGCGGGGGGGCTGAACACAGATACGCAGTATTTT.

This clonotype was seen ten or more times. The V call is TRBV28, the J call TRBJ2-3; D is uncertain. Trimming took 7 bases from V and 5 from J, leaving 16 bases between them. CDR3 length: 14 amino acids. Germline loops: CDR1 MDHEN, CDR2 SYDVKM. The DNA for the CDR3 is TGTGCCAGCAACCCTGTAGGGAATCGAGATACGCAGTATTTT. This gives the protein CASNPVGNRDTQYF.

In this sample, this clonotype turned up a few times. The chain has TRBV4-1 and TRBJ2-3, with unresolved D. The germline V gene encodes CDR1 MGHRA and CDR2 YSYEKL. The CDR3 runs to 15 residues. Trimming cost V 4 bases and J 9 bases, with 20 bases left between them. CDR3 sequence: CASSRGKRLGYTQYF. Here the CDR3 DNA reads TGCGCCAGCAGCCGAGGAAAAAGGCTAGGATACACGCAGTATTTT.

This clonotype showed up many times. The chain is built from TRBV20-1 and TRBJ2-3, with 10 nucleotides matching TRBD2. There are 15 residues in the CDR3. Germline-derived CDR1 and CDR2 are DFQATT and SNEGSKA (reference sequence). J lost 4 bases, V lost 4 bases, and 8 bases had no gene match. The DNA for the CDR3 is TGCAGTGCTATCAGCGGGGGGGCTAAGGCAGATACGCAGTATTTT. It is translated as CSAISGGAKADTQYF.

Only a few counts were recorded for this clonotype. A single base separates this from a much larger clone, so it may be a read error. The chain is built from TRBV6-2 or TRBV6-3 and TRBJ2-1; weak D call: TRBD1 (5 bases). CDR3 size: 14 residues. From germline, CDR1 is MNHEY and CDR2 SVGEGT. The germline V and J ends were trimmed by 6 bases and 8 bases, with 17 bases remaining between them. The CDR3 sequence: CASRPRALSDEQFF. CDR3 nucleotide sequence: TGTGCCAGCAGGCCCAGGGCCCTAAGCGATGAGCAGTTCTTC.

This chain connects TRBV20-1 to TRBJ2-7, with 8 bases matching TRBD2. Germline V gene data show CDR1 as DFQATT and CDR2 as SNEGSKA (reference sequence). Trimming cost V 1 base and J 0 bases; bases outside gene matches: 5. The CDR3 is 15 residues long. For the CDR3, the DNA is TGCAGTGCTAGAGGTATTGCGGGAGGCTCCTACGAGCAGTACTTC. Translated, it gives CSARGIAGGSYEQYF.

A word on this clonotype: A single base separates this from a much larger clone, so it may be a read error. This chain uses TRBV7-2 with TRBJ2-7; D uncertain. V shed 0 bases and J shed 5 bases, with 11 bases lying between them. The CDR3 has 14 amino acids. Germline lookup yields CDR1 SGHTA and CDR2 FQGNSA. This CDR3 reads CASSLASSYHEQYF. DNA of the CDR3: TGTGCCAGCAGCTTAGCATCCAGTTACCACGAGCAGTACTTC.

This clonotype was seen ten or more times. The chain recombines TRBV11-2 with TRBJ2-2, with 9 bases fitting TRBD1. The CDR3 runs to 16 residues. Unmatched junction bases numbered 10, after V lost 5 bases and J lost 6 bases. Germline CDR1 reads SGHAT; CDR2 reads FQNNGV. CDR3 sequence reads: CASSTRTGVSAGELFF. In DNA form, the CDR3 reads TGTGCCAGCAGCACGCGGACAGGGGTGAGCGCCGGGGAGCTGTTTTTT.

This clonotype occurred many times. The J gene is TRBJ2-7, the V gene TRBV27; D uncertain. The CDR3 spans 15 residues. In germline, CDR1 is MNHEY, CDR2 SMNVEV (reference sequence). V lost 2 bases and J 0 bases, leaving 11 bases between the germline ends. The CDR3 nucleotides read TGTGCCAGCAGTTTAATGGTGGCGAACTCCTACGAGCAGTACTTC. This translates into CASSLMVANSYEQYF.

As DNA, the CDR3 is TGTGCCAGCAGCAAAGGGACCTTTAACTATGGCTACACCTTC. Encoded protein: CASSKGTFNYGYTF. The J gene is TRBJ1-2, the V gene TRBV5-5; D is perhaps TRBD1 (5 bases). Trimming removed 4 bases from V and 1 base from J, with 11 bases in between. There are 14 residues in the CDR3. CDR1 and CDR2 from the germline V gene are SGHKS and YYEKEE (reference sequence).

This clonotype has a count of ten or more. The CDR3 loop reads CASSPSGETQYF. The DNA of the CDR3 is TGTGCCAGCAGCCCGAGCGGGGAGACCCAGTACTTC. The genes are TRBV7-9 and TRBJ2-5, with D maybe TRBD2 (6 bases). CDR1 and CDR2 from the germline V gene are SEHNR and FQNEAQ (reference sequence). The CDR3 spans 12 residues. V lost 5 bases and J 5 bases, leaving 9 bases between the germline ends.

This clonotype was observed a handful of times. V is TRBV4-2 and J is TRBJ2-7, with D possibly matching TRBD1 (6 bases). The CDR3 extends over 17 amino acids. Trimming pared 4 bases from V and 6 bases from J, leaving 25 bases between. The germline gives CDR1 LGHNA, CDR2 YNFKEQ. The CDR3, as DNA: TGTGCCAGCAGCCCCTCCTCAACCGGACAGCCCAATTCCGAGCAGTACTTC. This translates into CASSPSSTGQPNSEQYF.

Many counts were recorded for this clonotype. The chain employs TRBV7-9 and TRBJ1-2; D is uncertain. V shed 2 bases and J shed 4 bases, with 14 bases lying between them. The CDR3 loop spans 15 amino acids. Germline CDR1 and CDR2: SEHNR and FQNEAQ (reference sequence). In DNA form, the CDR3 reads TGTGCCAGCAGCTTATCCGGGTTTCCTGGCTATGGCTACACCTTC. It specifies CASSLSGFPGYGYTF.

This clonotype was seen ten or more times. The V call is TRBV7-2, the J call TRBJ1-1; weak D call: TRBD1 (6 bases). Germline CDR1 SGHTA, CDR2 FQGNSA. The CDR3 is 15 residues long. Deletions cut 5 bases from V and 0 bases from J, with 13 bases between. The CDR3 loop reads CASSPQGQLNTEAFF. The CDR3 bases are TGTGCCAGCAGCCCACAAGGACAGTTGAACACTGAAGCTTTCTTT.

This clonotype has at least ten counts. The gene calls are TRBV12-3 or TRBV12-4 and TRBJ2-1, with D maybe TRBD2 (7 bases). Trimming pared 10 bases from V and 5 bases from J, leaving 18 bases between. CDR3 length: 14 amino acids. The CDR3 is CATLSRGGNNEQFF. In DNA, the CDR3 is TGTGCCACCTTGTCAAGGGGGGGCAACAATGAGCAGTTCTTC.